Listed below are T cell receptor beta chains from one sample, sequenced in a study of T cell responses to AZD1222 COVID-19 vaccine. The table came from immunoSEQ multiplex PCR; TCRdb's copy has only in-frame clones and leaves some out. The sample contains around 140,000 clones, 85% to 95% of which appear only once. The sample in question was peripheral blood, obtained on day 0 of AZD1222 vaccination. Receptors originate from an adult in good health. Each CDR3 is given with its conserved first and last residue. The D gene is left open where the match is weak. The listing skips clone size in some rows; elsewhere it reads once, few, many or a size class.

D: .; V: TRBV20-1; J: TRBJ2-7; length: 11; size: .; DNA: TGCAGTGCTAGCCAGACGGACGAGCAGTACTTC; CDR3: CSASQTDEQYF
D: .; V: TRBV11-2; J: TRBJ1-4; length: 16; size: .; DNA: TGTGCCAGCAGCTTAGGGGCAGGGGCTACTAATGAAAAACTGTTTTTT; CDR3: CASSLGAGATNEKLFF
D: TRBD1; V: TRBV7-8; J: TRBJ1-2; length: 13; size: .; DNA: TGTGCCAGCAGCCCAAGGACAGGGTATGGCTACACCTTC; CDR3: CASSPRTGYGYTF
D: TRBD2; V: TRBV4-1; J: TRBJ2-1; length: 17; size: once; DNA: TGCGCCAGCAGCCAGGGACTAGCGGGAGGATCCTACAATGAGCAGTTCTTC; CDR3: CASSQGLAGGSYNEQFF
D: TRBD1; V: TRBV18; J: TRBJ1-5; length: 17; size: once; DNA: TGTGCCAGCTCAGACAGGGGGCTATTTCTACGCAATCAGCCCCAGCATTTT; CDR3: CASSDRGLFLRNQPQHF
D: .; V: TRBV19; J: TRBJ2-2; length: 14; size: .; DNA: TGTGCCAGTAGTATGATCGGGAGTTCGGGGGAGCTGTTTTTT; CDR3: CASSMIGSSGELFF
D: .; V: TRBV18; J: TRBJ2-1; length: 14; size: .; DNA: TGTGCCAGCTCACTCGCCGGGGATATCGATGAGCAGTTCTTC; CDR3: CASSLAGDIDEQFF
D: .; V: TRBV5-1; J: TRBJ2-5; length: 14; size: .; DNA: TGCGCCAGCAGCTACGGGGGTGGTCAAGAGACCCAGTACTTC; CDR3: CASSYGGGQETQYF
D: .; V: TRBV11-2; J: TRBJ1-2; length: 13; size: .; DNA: TGTGCCAGCAGCTCGGACGTTTCCTATGGCTACACCTTC; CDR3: CASSSDVSYGYTF
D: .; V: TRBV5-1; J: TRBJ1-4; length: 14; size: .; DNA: TGCGCCAGCAGCCTGGCCAGACCTAATGAAAAACTGTTTTTT; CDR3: CASSLARPNEKLFF
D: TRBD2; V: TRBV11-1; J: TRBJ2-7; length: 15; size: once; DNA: TGTGCCAGCAGCCAAGGACTAGCGGGAGTGCACGAGCAGTACTTC; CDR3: CASSQGLAGVHEQYF
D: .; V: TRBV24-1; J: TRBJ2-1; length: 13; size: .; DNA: TGTGCCACCAGTGAGCTACTAGGCAATGAGCAGTTCTTC; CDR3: CATSELLGNEQFF
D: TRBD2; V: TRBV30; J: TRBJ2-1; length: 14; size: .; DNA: TGTGCCTGGCAAGCGGGAGGTACCTACAATGAGCAGTTCTTC; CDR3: CAWQAGGTYNEQFF
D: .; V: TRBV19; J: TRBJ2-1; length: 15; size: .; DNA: TGTGCCACCTCGACGCAGGGGAGCTCCTACAATGAGCAGTTCTTC; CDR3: CATSTQGSSYNEQFF
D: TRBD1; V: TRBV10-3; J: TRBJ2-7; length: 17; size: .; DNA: TGTGCCATCAGTGAGGGACGGGACAGCGAAGGCTCCTACGAGCAGTACTTC; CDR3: CAISEGRDSEGSYEQYF
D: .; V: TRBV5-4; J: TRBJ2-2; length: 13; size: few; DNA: TGTGCCAGCAGCTTGGTGGGGGCCGGGGAGCTGTTTTTT; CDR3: CASSLVGAGELFF
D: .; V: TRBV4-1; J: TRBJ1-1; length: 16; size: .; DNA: TGCGCCAGCAGCCAAATATGGGTCCAGATGAACACTGAAGCTTTCTTT; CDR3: CASSQIWVQMNTEAFF
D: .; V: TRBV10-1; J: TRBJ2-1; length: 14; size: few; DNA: TGCGCCAGCAGTGACGGGACCATCTACAATGAGCAGTTCTTC; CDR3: CASSDGTIYNEQFF
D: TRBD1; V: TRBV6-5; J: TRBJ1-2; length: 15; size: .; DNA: TGTGCCAGCAGCCGCGGGACAGGGCTATGGGATGGCTACACCTTC; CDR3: CASSRGTGLWDGYTF
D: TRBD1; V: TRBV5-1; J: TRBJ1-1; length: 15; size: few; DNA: TGCGCCAGCAGCTTCGAGGGGACAGTGGGAGGCGAAGCTTTCTTT; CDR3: CASSFEGTVGGEAFF
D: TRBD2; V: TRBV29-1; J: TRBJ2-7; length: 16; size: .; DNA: TGCAGCGTTGAGGGTCAGACTAGCGGGAGGGCCGGGGAGCAGTACTTC; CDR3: CSVEGQTSGRAGEQYF
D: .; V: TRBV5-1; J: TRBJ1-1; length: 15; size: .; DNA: TGCGCCAGCAGCCCCCATAAGTCAGGGCCCACTGAAGCTTTCTTT; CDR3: CASSPHKSGPTEAFF
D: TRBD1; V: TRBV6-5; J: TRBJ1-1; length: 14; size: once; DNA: TGTGCCAGCAGTTCGGAGGGGGCATACACTGAAGCTTTCTTT; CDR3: CASSSEGAYTEAFF
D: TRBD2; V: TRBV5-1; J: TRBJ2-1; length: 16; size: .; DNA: TGCGCCAGCAGCTTGGTACCAGCGGGAGCTCGGAATGAGCAGTTCTTC; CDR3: CASSLVPAGARNEQFF
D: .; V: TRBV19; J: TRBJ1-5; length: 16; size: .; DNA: TGTGCCAGTAGTATAGGTTTAGGTACGAGCAATCAGCCCCAGCATTTT; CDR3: CASSIGLGTSNQPQHF
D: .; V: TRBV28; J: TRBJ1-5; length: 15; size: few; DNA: TGTGCCAGCAGTTTAGGGTTTCCAGTTGGTCAGCCCCAGCATTTT; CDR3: CASSLGFPVGQPQHF
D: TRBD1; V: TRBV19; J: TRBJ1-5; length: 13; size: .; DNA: TGTGCCAGTACCGACAGGGAAGGTCAGCCCCAGCATTTT; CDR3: CASTDREGQPQHF
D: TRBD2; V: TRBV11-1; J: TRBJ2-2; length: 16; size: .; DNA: TGTGCCAGCAGCGACTTCTCAGCGGGAGTAGTCGGGGAGCTGTTTTTT; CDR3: CASSDFSAGVVGELFF
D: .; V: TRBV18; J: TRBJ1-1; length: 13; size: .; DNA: TGTGCCAGCTCAAATGGAGGTCGGACTGAAGCTTTCTTT; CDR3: CASSNGGRTEAFF
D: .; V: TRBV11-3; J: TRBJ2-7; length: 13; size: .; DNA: TGTGCCAGCAGAGAAGGGTCCACCTACGAGCAGTACTTC; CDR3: CASREGSTYEQYF
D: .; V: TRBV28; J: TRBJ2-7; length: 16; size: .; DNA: TGTGCCAGCAGTTTATGGGGGGGATGGCGGGATAACGAGCAGTACTTC; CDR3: CASSLWGGWRDNEQYF